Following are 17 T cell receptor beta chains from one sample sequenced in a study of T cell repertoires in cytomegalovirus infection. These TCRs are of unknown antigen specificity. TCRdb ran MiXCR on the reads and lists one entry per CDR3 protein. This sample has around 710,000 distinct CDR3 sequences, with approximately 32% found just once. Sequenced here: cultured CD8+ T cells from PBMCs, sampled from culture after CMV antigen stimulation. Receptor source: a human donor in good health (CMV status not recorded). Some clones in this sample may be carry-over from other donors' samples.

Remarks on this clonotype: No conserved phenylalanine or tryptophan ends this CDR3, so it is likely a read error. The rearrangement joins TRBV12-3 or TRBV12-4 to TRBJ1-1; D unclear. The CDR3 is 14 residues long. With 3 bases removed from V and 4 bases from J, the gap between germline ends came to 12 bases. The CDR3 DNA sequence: TGTGCCAGCAGTTTTGGGCCTTCGGGCACTGAAGCTTTCCTT. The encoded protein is CASSFGPSGTEAFL.

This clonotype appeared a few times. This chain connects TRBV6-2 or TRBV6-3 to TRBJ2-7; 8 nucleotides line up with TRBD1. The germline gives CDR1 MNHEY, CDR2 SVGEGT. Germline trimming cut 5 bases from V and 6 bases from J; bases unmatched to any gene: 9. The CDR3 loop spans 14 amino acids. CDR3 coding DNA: TGTGCCAGCAGTCCCGCCGAGACAGGGGCCGAGCAGTACGTC. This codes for CASSPAETGAEQYV.

The CDR3 here is CASSQGRGFSYNEQFF. In nucleotides, the CDR3 is TGCGCCAGCAGCCAAGGTCGGGGGTTCTCCTACAATGAGCAGTTCTTC. V is TRBV4-1 and J is TRBJ2-1; weak D call: TRBD2 (6 bases). The CDR3 is made up of 16 amino acids. Looked up from germline, CDR1 is MGHRA and CDR2 is YSYEKL. V was pared by 1 base and J by 0 bases, with 10 bases between.

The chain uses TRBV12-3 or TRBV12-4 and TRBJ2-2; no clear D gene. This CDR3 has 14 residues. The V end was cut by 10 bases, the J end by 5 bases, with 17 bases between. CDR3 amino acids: CAIPRRHGTGELFF. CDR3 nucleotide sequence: TGTGCCATCCCCCGTAGACATGGTACCGGGGAGCTGTTTTTT.

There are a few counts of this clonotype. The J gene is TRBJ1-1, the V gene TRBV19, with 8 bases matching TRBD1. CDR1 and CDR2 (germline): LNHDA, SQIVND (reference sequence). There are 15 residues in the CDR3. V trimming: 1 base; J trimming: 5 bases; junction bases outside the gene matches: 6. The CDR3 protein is CASSIAPTGGTEAFF. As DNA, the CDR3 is TGTGCCAGTAGTATAGCTCCTACAGGGGGAACTGAAGCTTTCTTT.

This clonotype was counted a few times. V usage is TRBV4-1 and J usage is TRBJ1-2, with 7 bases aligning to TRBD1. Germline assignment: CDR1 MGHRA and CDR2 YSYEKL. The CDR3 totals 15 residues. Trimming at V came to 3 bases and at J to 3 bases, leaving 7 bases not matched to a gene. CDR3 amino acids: CASSHWDSQDYGYTF. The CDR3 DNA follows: TGCGCCAGCAGCCACTGGGACAGCCAGGACTATGGCTACACCTTC.

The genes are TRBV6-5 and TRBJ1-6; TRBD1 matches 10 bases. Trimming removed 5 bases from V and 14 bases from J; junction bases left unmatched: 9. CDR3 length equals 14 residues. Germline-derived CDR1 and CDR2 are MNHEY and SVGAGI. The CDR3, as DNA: TGTGCCAGCAGTGTGGGACAGGGGTTTCAGGCCCTCCACTTT. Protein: CASSVGQGFQALHF.

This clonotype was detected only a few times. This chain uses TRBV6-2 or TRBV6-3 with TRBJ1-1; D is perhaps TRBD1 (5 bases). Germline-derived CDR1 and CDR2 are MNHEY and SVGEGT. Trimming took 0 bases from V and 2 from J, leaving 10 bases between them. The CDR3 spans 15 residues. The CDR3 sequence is CASSYSQGANTEAFF. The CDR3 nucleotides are TGTGCCAGCAGTTACTCGCAGGGTGCTAACACTGAAGCTTTCTTT.

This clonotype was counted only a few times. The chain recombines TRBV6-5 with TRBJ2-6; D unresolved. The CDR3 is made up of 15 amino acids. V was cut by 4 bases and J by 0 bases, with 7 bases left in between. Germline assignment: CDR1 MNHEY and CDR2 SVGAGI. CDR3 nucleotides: TGTGCCAGCAGTTCTGTGCTCTCTGGGGCCAACGTCCTGACTTTC. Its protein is CASSSVLSGANVLTF.

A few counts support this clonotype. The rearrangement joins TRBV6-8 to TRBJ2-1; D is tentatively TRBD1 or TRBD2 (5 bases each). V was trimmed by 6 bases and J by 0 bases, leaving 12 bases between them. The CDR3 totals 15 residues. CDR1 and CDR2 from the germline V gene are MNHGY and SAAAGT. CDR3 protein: CASSRDVSSYNEQFF. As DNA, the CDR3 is TGTGCCAGCAGCCGGGACGTGAGCTCCTACAATGAGCAGTTCTTC.

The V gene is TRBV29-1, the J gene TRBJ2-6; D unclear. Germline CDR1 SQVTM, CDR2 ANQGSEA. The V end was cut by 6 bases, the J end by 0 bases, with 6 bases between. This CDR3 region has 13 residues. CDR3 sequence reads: CSVLYSGANVLTF. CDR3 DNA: TGCAGCGTGCTATACTCTGGGGCCAACGTCCTGACTTTC.

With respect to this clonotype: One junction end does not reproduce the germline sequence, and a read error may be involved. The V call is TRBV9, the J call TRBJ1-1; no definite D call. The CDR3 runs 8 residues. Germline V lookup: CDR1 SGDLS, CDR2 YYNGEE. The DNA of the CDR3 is TGTGCCAGCAGCCCCGAATCGTTT. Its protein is CASSPESF.

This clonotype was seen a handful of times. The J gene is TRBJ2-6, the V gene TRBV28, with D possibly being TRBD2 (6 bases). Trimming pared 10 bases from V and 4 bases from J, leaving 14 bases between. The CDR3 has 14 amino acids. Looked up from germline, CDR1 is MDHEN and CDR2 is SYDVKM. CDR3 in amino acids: CATARGSGANVLTF. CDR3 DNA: TGTGCCACAGCCCGGGGGTCCGGGGCCAACGTCCTGACTTTC.

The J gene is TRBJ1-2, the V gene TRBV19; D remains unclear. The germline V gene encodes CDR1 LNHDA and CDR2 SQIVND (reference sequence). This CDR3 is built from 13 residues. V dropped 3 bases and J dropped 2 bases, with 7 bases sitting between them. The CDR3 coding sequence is TGTGCCAGTAGTATCAGTGTAAACTATGGCTACACCTTC. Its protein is CASSISVNYGYTF. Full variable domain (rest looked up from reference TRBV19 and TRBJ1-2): DGGITQSPKYLFRKEGQNVTLSCEQNLNHDAMYWYRQDPGQGLRLIYYSQIVNDFQKGDIAEGYSVSREKKESFPLTVTSAQKNPTAFYLCASSISVNYGYTFGSGTRLTVV.

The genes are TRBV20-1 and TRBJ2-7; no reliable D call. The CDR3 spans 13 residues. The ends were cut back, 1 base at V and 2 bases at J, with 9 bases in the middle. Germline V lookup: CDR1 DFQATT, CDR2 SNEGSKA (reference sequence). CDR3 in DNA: TGCAGTGCTAGAGGACGTGGGACCTACGAGCAGTACTTC. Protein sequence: CSARGRGTYEQYF.

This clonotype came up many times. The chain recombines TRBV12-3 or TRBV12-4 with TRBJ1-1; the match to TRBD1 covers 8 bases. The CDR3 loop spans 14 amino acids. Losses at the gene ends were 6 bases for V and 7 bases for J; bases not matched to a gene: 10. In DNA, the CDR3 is TGTGCCAGCAGCCCCCGGGACAGGCTACATGAAGCTTTCTTT. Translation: CASSPRDRLHEAFF.

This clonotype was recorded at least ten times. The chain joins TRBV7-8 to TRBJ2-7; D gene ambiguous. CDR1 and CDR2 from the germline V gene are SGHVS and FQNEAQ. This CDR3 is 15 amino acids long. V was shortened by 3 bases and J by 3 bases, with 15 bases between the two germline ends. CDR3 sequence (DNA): TGTGCCAGCAGCTTGACGGCAGGAAGAAGCTACGAGCAGTACGTC. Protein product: CASSLTAGRSYEQYV.